This T cell receptor beta chain was sequenced in a study of T cell changes during pregnancy in multiple sclerosis. V lost 4 bases and J lost 0; bases outside the gene matches: 4. Germline CDR1 reads MNHNS; CDR2 reads SASEGT. The CDR3 has 17 residues. Libraries were prepared by immunoSEQ multiplex PCR; TCRdb keeps only in-frame clonotypes and omits some of them. The data contain about 27,000 clones, approximately 89% of them seen just once; the ten biggest clones take up over 15%. The material sequenced was CD8+ T cells from peripheral blood mononuclear cells, taken in the second trimester of pregnancy. This chain connects TRBV6-1 to TRBJ2-2; TRBD2 aligns across 11 bases. The TCR sequence derives from a female donor with multiple sclerosis, enrolled in a pregnancy study. The CDR3 sequence is CASSATSGGSNTGELFF. Here the CDR3 DNA reads TGTGCCAGCAGTGCCACTAGCGGGGGTTCGAACACCGGGGAGCTGTTTTTT.